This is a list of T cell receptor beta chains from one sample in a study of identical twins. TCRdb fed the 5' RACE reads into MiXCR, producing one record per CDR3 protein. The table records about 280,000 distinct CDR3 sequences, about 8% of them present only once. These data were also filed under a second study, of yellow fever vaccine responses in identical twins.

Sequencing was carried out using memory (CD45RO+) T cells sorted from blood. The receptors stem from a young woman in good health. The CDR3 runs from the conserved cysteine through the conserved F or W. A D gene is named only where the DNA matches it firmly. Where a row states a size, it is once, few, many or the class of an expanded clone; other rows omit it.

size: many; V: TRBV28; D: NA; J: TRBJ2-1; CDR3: CASNGRAFSYNEQFF; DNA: TGTGCCAGCAACGGTCGGGCTTTCTCCTACAATGAGCAGTTCTTC
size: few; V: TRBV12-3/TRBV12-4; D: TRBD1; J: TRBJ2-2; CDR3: CASSFSVLTGGPGELFF; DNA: TGTGCCAGCAGTTTTTCGGTACTGACAGGGGGACCCGGGGAGCTGTTTTTT
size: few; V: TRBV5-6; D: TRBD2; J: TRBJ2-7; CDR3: CASSLRLAGSEQYF; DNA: TGTGCCAGCAGCTTGAGACTAGCGGGCTCCGAGCAGTACTTC
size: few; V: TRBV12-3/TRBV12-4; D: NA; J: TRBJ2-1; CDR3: CASKKGGGYNEQFF; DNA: TGTGCCAGCAAAAAGGGAGGGGGTTACAATGAGCAGTTCTTC
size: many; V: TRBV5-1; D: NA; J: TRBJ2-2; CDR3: CASTIDTPRRELFF; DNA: TGCGCCAGCACCATCGACACACCTAGGAGGGAGCTGTTTTTT
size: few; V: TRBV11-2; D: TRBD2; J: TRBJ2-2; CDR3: CASTAGTSVTGELFF; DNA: TGTGCCAGCACCGCCGGGACTAGCGTCACCGGGGAGCTGTTTTTT
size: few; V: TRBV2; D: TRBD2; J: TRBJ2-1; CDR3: CASSASGSPYNEQFF; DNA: TGTGCCAGCAGCGCTAGCGGGAGCCCCTACAATGAGCAGTTCTTC
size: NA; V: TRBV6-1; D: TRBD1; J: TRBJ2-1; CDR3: CASSFRQGAYNEQFF; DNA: TGTGCCAGCAGCTTTAGACAGGGGGCCTACAATGAGCAGTTCTTC
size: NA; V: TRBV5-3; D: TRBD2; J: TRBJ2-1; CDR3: CAIGPGLAGGLNEQFF; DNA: TGTGCCATCGGCCCCGGACTAGCGGGGGGGTTGAATGAGCAGTTCTTC
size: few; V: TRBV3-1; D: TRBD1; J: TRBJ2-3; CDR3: CASSQLKGQDYGQYF; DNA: TGTGCCAGCAGCCAATTGAAGGGACAGGACTATGGGCAGTATTTT
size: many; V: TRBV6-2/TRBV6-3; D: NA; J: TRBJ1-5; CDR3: CASSRVDQPQHF; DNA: TGTGCCAGCAGCAGGGTCGATCAGCCCCAGCATTTT